The clone carrying this TCR beta chain was counted a few times. The antigen is not known. TCRdb re-called the 5' RACE reads with MiXCR, one entry per CDR3 protein. The sample includes 600,000 to 850,000 distinct CDR3 sequences, about 18% of them seen just once. This CDR3 has 13 residues. The junction had 5 bases not matched to a gene; V was cut back by 6 bases and J by 2 bases. CDR1 and CDR2 (germline): DFQATT, SNEGSKA (reference sequence). All donors were healthy, and all were Caucasian. The data stem from a study of identical twins. Whole-study results and caveats: Low generation-probability sequences were in excess among twin-shared out-of-frame alpha sequences.

This sample was also put to use in a study of T cells expressing NK-cell markers. As reported in that work: Dominant NKG2C+ clonotypes were found to form about 1.0-7.0% of CD8+ T cells in over five donors.

This TCR came from a woman aged 18-29 years in good health. The chain carries TRBV20-1 and TRBJ2-7, with TRBD2 identical over 9 bases. Input material: PBMCs. Here the CDR3 reads CSAPTSGTYEQYF. The CDR3 region has the DNA TGCAGTGCGCCGACTAGCGGTACCTACGAGCAGTACTTC.